There are a few counts of the clone carrying this T cell receptor (beta chain). Its antigen is not identified. Measured with immunoSEQ multiplex PCR; TCRdb has only the in-frame clones, and not every one. The sample consists of 90,000 to 150,000 clones, 90% to 95% of them appearing once. This record comes from a study of graft-versus-host responses after intestinal transplantation. Study-wide findings and caveats: GvH clones detected in recipient marrow included some appearing first in ileum or blood. Association was observed between peak circulating GvH clone levels and early post-transplant HvG declines.

The ends were cut back, 8 bases at V and 8 bases at J, with 6 bases in the middle. This CDR3 has 9 residues. CDR1 and CDR2 (germline): MNHNS, SASEGT. This material consisted of unstimulated CD4+ T cells sorted from spleen or lymph node cells, taken before intestinal transplant. The TCR was taken from a human donor who received an intestinal transplant. The rearrangement joins TRBV6-1 to TRBJ1-2; D is uncertain. CDR3 residues: CASGVGYTF. In DNA form, the CDR3 reads TGTGCCAGCGGGGTGGGCTACACCTTC.